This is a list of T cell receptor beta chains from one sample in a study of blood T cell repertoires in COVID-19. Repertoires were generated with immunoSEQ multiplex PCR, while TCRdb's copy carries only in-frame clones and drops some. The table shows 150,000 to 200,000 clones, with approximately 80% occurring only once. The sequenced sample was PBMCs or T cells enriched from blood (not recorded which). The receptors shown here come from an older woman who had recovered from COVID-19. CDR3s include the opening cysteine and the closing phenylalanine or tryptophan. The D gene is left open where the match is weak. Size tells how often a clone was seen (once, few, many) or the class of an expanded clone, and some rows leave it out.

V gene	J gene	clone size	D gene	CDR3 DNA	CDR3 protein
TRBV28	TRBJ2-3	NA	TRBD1	TGTGCCAGCAGCCCGGGTGGACAGGGGGCCTTTACAGATACGCAGTATTTT	CASSPGGQGAFTDTQYF
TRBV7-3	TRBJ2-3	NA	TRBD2	TGTGCCAGCACCATTATGATAGCGGGCGGGCTTCAGCCGCAGTATTTT	CASTIMIAGGLQPQYF
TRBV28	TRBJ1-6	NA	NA	TGTGCCAGCAGTTTACTCGATAGCTCCTATAATTCACCCCTCCACTTT	CASSLLDSSYNSPLHF
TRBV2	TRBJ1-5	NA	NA	TGTGCCAGCAGCAGGGAAAATCAGCCCCAGCATTTT	CASSRENQPQHF
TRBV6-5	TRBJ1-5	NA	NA	TGTGCCAGCAGGGGGGACACCCCCAATCAGCCCCAGCATTTT	CASRGDTPNQPQHF
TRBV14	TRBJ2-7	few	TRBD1	TGTGCCAGCAGACGACAGGGTACCTACGAGCAGTACTTC	CASRRQGTYEQYF
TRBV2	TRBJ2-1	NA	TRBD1	TGTGCCAGCAATGGACAGGGGGCATTCTCTGAGCAGTTCTTC	CASNGQGAFSEQFF
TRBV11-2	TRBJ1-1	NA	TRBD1	TGTGCCAGCAGCTACGGACAGGGCCCCACTGAAGCTTTCTTT	CASSYGQGPTEAFF
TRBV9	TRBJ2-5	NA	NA	TGTGCCAGCAGTAGACAATCCCAAGAGACCCAGTACTTC	CASSRQSQETQYF
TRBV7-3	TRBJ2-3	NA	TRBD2	TGTGCCAGCAGCCGCCGAACTAGCGGGGGCACCCGGGATACGCAGTATTTT	CASSRRTSGGTRDTQYF
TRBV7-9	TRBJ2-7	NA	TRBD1	TGTGCCAGCGAGGGGACAGGGCTGTACGAGCAGTACTTC	CASEGTGLYEQYF
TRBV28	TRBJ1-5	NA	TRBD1	TGTGCCAGCAGTCTCCCCCGACAGGGACTCGTAAGCAATCAGCCCCAGCATTTT	CASSLPRQGLVSNQPQHF
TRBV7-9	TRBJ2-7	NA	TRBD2	TGTGCCAGCAGCTCCCAACTAGCGGGAGGCAACGAGCAGTACTTC	CASSSQLAGGNEQYF
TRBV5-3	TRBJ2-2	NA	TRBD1	TGTGCCAGAAGCCACGGACAGGGAAAGAACACCGGGGAGCTGTTTTTT	CARSHGQGKNTGELFF
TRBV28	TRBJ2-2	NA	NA	TGTGCCAGCAGCTCATACCGGGACACCCACACCGGGGAGCTGTTTTTT	CASSSYRDTHTGELFF
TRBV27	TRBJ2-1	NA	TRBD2	TGTGCCAGCAGTCCCTACCCTAGCGGGGGGGCCGGTGAGCAGTTCTTC	CASSPYPSGGAGEQFF
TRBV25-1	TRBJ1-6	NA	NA	TGTGCCAGCAGTGAATTAGTTTATAATTCACCCCTCCACTTT	CASSELVYNSPLHF
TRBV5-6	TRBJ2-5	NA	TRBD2	TGTGCCAGCAGCTTGGGGACTAGTTCCGGTGCAGAGACCCAGTACTTC	CASSLGTSSGAETQYF
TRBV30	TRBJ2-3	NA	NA	TGTGCCTGGAGTGGCCGGGGGTATTTGTATTTT	CAWSGRGYLYF
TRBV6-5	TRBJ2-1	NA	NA	TGTGCCAGCAGTCCCACAGGGTCGGCGGCTGGCGAGCAGTTCTTC	CASSPTGSAAGEQFF
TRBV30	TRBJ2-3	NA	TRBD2	TGTGCCTGGACCGGACTAGATTCAGATACGCAGTATTTT	CAWTGLDSDTQYF
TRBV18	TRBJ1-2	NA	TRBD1	TGTGCCAGCTCACCCGCAGGGGGCAAGGGCTATGGCTACACCTTC	CASSPAGGKGYGYTF
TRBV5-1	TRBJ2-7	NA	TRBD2	TGCGCCAGCAGCTCGTCCGGGACTCCGGGGGGGCAGTACTTC	CASSSSGTPGGQYF
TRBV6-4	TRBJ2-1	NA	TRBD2	TGTGCCAGCAGTCCGACTAGCGGATACAATGAGCAGTTCTTC	CASSPTSGYNEQFF
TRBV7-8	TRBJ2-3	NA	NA	TGTGCCAGCAGTCCGGGGAGAGGGGGGGCTAGCACAGATACGCAGTATTTT	CASSPGRGGASTDTQYF
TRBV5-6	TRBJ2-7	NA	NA	TGTGCCAGCAGCGACACAACGGAATCCTACGAGCAGTACTTC	CASSDTTESYEQYF
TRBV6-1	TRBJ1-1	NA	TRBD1	TGTGCCAGCAGTGAGTCTACAGGGGGCTTCACTGAAGCTTTCTTT	CASSESTGGFTEAFF
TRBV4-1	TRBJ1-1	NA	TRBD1	TGCGCCAGCAGCCGACAAGGACAGGGCGGATTGACTGAAGCTTTCTTT	CASSRQGQGGLTEAFF
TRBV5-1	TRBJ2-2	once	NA	TGCGCCAGCAGCGCCGGACAGTCCGGGGAGCTGTTTTTT	CASSAGQSGELFF
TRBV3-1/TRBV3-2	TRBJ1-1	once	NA	TGTGCCAGCAGCCAAGATCCGGGGGACACTGAAGCTTTCTTT	CASSQDPGDTEAFF
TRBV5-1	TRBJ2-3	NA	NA	TGCGCCAGCAGCGAGAGGACAGACCGCACAGATACGCAGTATTTT	CASSERTDRTDTQYF
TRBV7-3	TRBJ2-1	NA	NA	TGTGCCAGCAGCCTAAGGGGGGGGCCCCATGAGCAGTTCTTC	CASSLRGGPHEQFF
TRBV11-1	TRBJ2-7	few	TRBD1	TGTGCCAGCAGCTTAGCGGCGACAGGGGGTGCGTACGAGCAGTACTTC	CASSLAATGGAYEQYF
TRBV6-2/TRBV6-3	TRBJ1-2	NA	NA	TGTGCCAGCAGTTACGACGGGTCTCTCTACACCTTC	CASSYDGSLYTF
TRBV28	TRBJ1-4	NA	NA	TGTGCCACCCGGGAGGGCTTGGGAACTAATGAAAAACTGTTTTTT	CATREGLGTNEKLFF
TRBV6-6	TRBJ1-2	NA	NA	TGTGCCAGCAGCTTATCAACAGGGAATGGCTACACCTTC	CASSLSTGNGYTF
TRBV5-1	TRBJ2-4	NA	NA	TGCGTTCCTTACGGGGCCAAAAACATTCAGTACTTC	CVPYGAKNIQYF
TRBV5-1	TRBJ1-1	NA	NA	TGCGCCAGCAGCTTGGTGGGAGACACTGAAGCTTTCTTT	CASSLVGDTEAFF
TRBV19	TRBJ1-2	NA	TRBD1	TGTGCCAGTAGTATGTCGTTATTTGCCAGGGGGCACGGCTACACCTTC	CASSMSLFARGHGYTF
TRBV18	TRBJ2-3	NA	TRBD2	TGTGCCAGCTCACCAACCAGCGGGATAAGCACAGATACGCAGTATTTT	CASSPTSGISTDTQYF
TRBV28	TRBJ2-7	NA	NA	TGTGCCAGCCTCAGGTGGTCCTACGAGCAGTACTTC	CASLRWSYEQYF
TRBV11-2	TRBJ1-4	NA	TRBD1	TGTGCCAGCAGCCCGGGACAGGTTTTTTTAGAAAAACTGTTTTTT	CASSPGQVFLEKLFF
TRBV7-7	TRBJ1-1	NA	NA	TGTGCCAGCAGCCAGGGCCCGGGCACTGAAGCTTTCTTT	CASSQGPGTEAFF
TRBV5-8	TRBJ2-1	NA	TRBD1	TGTGCCAGCAGCTTGGGACAGGGGCGCAACAATGAGCAGTTCTTC	CASSLGQGRNNEQFF